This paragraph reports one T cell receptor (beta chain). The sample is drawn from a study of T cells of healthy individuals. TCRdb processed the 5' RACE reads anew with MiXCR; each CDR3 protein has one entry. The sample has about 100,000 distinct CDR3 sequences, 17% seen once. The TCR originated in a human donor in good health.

The CDR3 is CSARDRVRDTQYF. CDR3 DNA sequence: TGCAGTGCTAGGGACAGGGTTAGGGATACGCAGTATTTT. The chain is built from TRBV20-1 and TRBJ2-3, with 8 bases matching TRBD1. The CDR3 is 13 residues long. V dropped 3 bases and J dropped 6; count of bases not matched to a gene: 5. Germline loops: CDR1 DFQATT, CDR2 SNEGSKA (reference sequence).